The T cell receptor (beta chain) under discussion was sequenced for a study of control samples from healthy donors and cancer patients. This clone appeared once. The CDR3 is 17 amino acids. Losses at the gene ends were 4 bases for V and 4 bases for J; bases not matched to a gene: 13. In germline, CDR1 is LGHNA, CDR2 YNFKEQ. Sequenced by immunoSEQ multiplex PCR; TCRdb stores in-frame clones only, minus some. The table lists around 94,000 clones, about 88% of them singletons. Material for sequencing was blood. The TCR sequence derives from a woman in her fifties or sixties in good health. The rearrangement links TRBV4-2 to TRBJ2-1; 7 positions agree with TRBD2. The CDR3 region has the DNA TGTGCCAGCAGCCCAGGCGGATCCGGGAGGATTTACAATGAGCAGTTCTTC. Translated, it gives CASSPGGSGRIYNEQFF.